These 24 T cell receptor beta chains were sequenced from one sample in a study of T cells in Graves' hyperthyroidism and ophthalmopathy. Amplified TCR beta CDR3 regions derived from RNA transcripts. Using the HTBI primer set, a first-round RT-PCR was run on the TCR CDR3. TCRdb analysed the multiplex PCR reads with MiXCR anew, one entry per CDR3 protein. Of about 640,000 distinct CDR3 sequences in the sample, around 21% are singletons; the top ten hold roughly 30%. Material for sequencing was blood. The receptors were gathered from a man younger than 40 with Graves' ophthalmopathy.

The chain has TRBV6-1 and TRBJ2-3; TRBD2 is a possible D gene (5 bases). The CDR3 covers 18 residues. Germline V lookup: CDR1 MNHNS, CDR2 SASEGT. V was trimmed by 2 bases and J by 1 base, leaving 19 bases between them. As DNA, the CDR3 is TGTGCCAGCAGTGAACGCGAAGTTGGGAGTGCGGGCACAGATACGCAGTATTTT. Translation: CASSEREVGSAGTDTQYF.

The rearrangement uses TRBV7-8 and TRBJ2-3; perhaps TRBD2 as D (6 bases). Germline V gene data show CDR1 as SGHVS and CDR2 as FQNEAQ. The CDR3 runs 14 residues. Trimming stripped 8 bases from V and 5 bases from J, with 17 bases between. The CDR3 loop reads CASRSWGDGDTQYF. The CDR3 DNA sequence: TGTGCCAGCCGATCTTGGGGGGATGGAGATACGCAGTATTTT.

The chain uses TRBV5-6 and TRBJ1-2, with 8 bases identical to TRBD1. Trimming took 0 bases from V and 4 from J; bases not matched to a gene: 8. The CDR3 spans 16 residues. Germline CDR1 SGHDT, CDR2 YYEEEE. The CDR3 DNA sequence: TGTGCCAGCAGCTTGGTGACAGGGGCGGTTGCCTATGGCTACACCTTC. Protein sequence: CASSLVTGAVAYGYTF.

The table lists this clonotype with a few counts. The chain recombines TRBV6-7 with TRBJ2-5, with 13 bases aligning to TRBD2. TRBV6-7 is identified as an open reading frame with a role that is uncertain. With 3 bases clipped from V and 4 bases from J, the junction kept 14 bases outside the gene matches. The CDR3 is 19 amino acids. The DNA of the CDR3 is TGTGCCAGCAGTTATCTCGCTGGACTAGCGGGAGAAACGGGAGAGACCCAGTACTTC. Residues: CASSYLAGLAGETGETQYF.

The chain carries TRBV6-1 and TRBJ2-2; 10 nucleotides match TRBD2. Trimming at V came to 5 bases and at J to 0 bases, leaving 9 bases not matched to a gene. Looked up from germline, CDR1 is MNHNS and CDR2 is SASEGT. The CDR3 runs 18 residues. DNA of the CDR3: TGTGCCAGCAGTCCCACACACACTAGCGGGACGAACACCGGGGAGCTGTTTTTT. It specifies CASSPTHTSGTNTGELFF.

The count of this clonotype is one. The chain employs TRBV4-1 and TRBJ2-7, with 8 bases matching TRBD2. CDR3 length: 14 amino acids. The germline gives CDR1 MGHRA, CDR2 YSYEKL. V gave up 1 base and J gave up 3 bases; unmatched junction bases: 2. CDR3 protein: CASSQATSGYEQYF. CDR3 in DNA: TGCGCCAGCAGCCAAGCTACTAGCGGCTACGAGCAGTACTTC.

This clonotype was counted a few times. The V gene is TRBV20-1, the J gene TRBJ2-4, with D possibly TRBD1 on 9 matching bases. Per the germline V gene, CDR1 is DFQATT and CDR2 is SNEGSKA (reference sequence). V lost 2 bases, J lost 8 bases, and 19 bases lay in between. CDR3 length: 15 residues. Written as DNA, the CDR3 is TGCAGTGCTAGATCGGGGGGGGACAGGGCGGACATTCAGTACTTC. This encodes CSARSGGDRADIQYF.

This clonotype was observed a few times. The rearrangement joins TRBV28 to TRBJ2-5; D is perhaps TRBD1 (6 bases). Per germline, CDR1 MDHEN and CDR2 SYDVKM. The CDR3 runs to 13 residues. V was clipped by 7 bases and J by 4 bases, with 13 bases between them. CDR3 DNA sequence: TGTGCCAGCACAGCAGTAGGGGGAGAGACCCAGTACTTC. The encoded protein is CASTAVGGETQYF.

This clonotype was recorded at least ten times. This chain joins TRBV9 and TRBJ1-5; perhaps TRBD1 as D (5 bases). Germline V gene sequence: CDR1 SGDLS, CDR2 YYNGEE. V was cut by 0 bases and J by 3 bases, with 10 bases left in between. The CDR3 extends over 15 amino acids. CDR3 in amino acids: CASSVGGGVNQPQHF. The CDR3 DNA follows: TGTGCCAGCAGCGTAGGCGGAGGGGTCAATCAGCCCCAGCATTTT.

This clonotype was observed many times. The rearrangement uses TRBV7-2 and TRBJ2-1; D is possibly TRBD2 (6 bases). This CDR3 contains 15 residues. Trimming took 0 bases from V and 6 from J, leaving 12 bases between them. Germline values: CDR1 SGHTA, CDR2 FQGNSA. The CDR3 DNA reads TGTGCCAGCAGCTTAGCTGGGACTCCGGCCAATGAGCAGTTCTTC. Translation: CASSLAGTPANEQFF.

The gene calls are TRBV7-2 and TRBJ2-3, with 8 nucleotides matching TRBD1. V lost 5 bases to trimming and J lost 6 bases; unmatched junction nucleotides: 4. The germline V gene encodes CDR1 SGHTA and CDR2 FQGNSA. The CDR3 consists of 13 residues. CDR3 bases: TGTGCCAGCAGCCCGGACAGGGTGGATACGCAGTATTTT. It yields the protein CASSPDRVDTQYF.

This clonotype occurred a few times. The chain carries TRBV12-3 or TRBV12-4 and TRBJ1-4, with 9 bases matching TRBD1. This CDR3 contains 15 residues. Trimming removed 5 bases from V and 5 bases from J; junction bases left unmatched: 6. CDR3 protein: CASSRRGQGNEKLFF. DNA for the CDR3: TGTGCCAGCAGTCGGAGGGGACAGGGAAATGAAAAACTGTTTTTT.

There are a few counts of this clonotype. This chain links TRBV5-1 with TRBJ2-1, with 7 bases aligning to TRBD1. J lost 12 bases, V lost 3 bases, and 6 bases had no gene match. The CDR3 has 12 residues. Looked up from germline, CDR1 is SGHRS and CDR2 is YFSETQ. The CDR3, as DNA: TGCGCCAGCAGCTGGGAACAGGGGAGGCAGTTCTTC. Encoded protein: CASSWEQGRQFF.

The chain carries TRBV14 and TRBJ2-5; D is undetermined. CDR3 length: 16 residues. Per germline, CDR1 SGHDN and CDR2 FVKESK. V lost 0 bases and J 4 bases, leaving 15 bases between the germline ends. The CDR3 reads CASSQEAGLPGETQYF. The CDR3 DNA reads TGTGCCAGCAGCCAAGAAGCAGGCCTTCCTGGAGAGACCCAGTACTTC. Variable domain in full (rest from reference TRBV14 and TRBJ2-5): EAGVTQFPSHSVIEKGQTVTLRCDPISGHDNLYWYRRVMGKEIKFLLHFVKESKQDESGMPNNRFLAERTGGTYSTLKVQPAELEDSGVYFCASSQEAGLPGETQYFGPGTRLLVL.

The V gene is TRBV3-1, the J gene TRBJ1-3; TRBD1 is a possible D gene (6 bases). The CDR3 has 16 residues. The V gene's germline CDR1 is LGHDT and CDR2 YNNKEL (reference sequence). Between the trimmed V and J ends, which lost 6 bases and 0 bases, there was a span of 15 bases. The CDR3, as DNA: TGTGCCAGCAGTAAGGGGGGGACACTCTCTGGAAACACCATATATTTT. This gives the protein CASSKGGTLSGNTIYF.

The gene calls are TRBV13 and TRBJ2-1; TRBD1 matches 7 bases. The V gene's germline CDR1 is PRHDT and CDR2 FYEKMQ (reference sequence). The CDR3 runs 14 residues. The V segment lost 5 bases and the J segment 2 bases; nucleotides outside the gene matches: 3. In DNA, the CDR3 is TGTGCCAGCAGCGGACAGGAACCCTACAATGAGCAGTTCTTC. Protein: CASSGQEPYNEQFF.

This clonotype was recorded at least ten times. CDR3 residues: CASSYRTANTEAFF. In DNA form, the CDR3 reads TGTGCCAGCAGTTATAGGACAGCGAACACTGAAGCTTTCTTT. The V and J genes are TRBV6-1 and TRBJ1-1; D is possibly TRBD1 (6 bases). The germline V gene encodes CDR1 MNHNS and CDR2 SASEGT. V was shortened by 5 bases and J by 1 base, with 11 bases between the two germline ends. The CDR3 spans 14 residues.

The chain combines TRBV27 with TRBJ2-7, with TRBD1 matching over 9 bases. J gave up 3 bases and V 6 bases, and 6 bases lay outside the gene matches. This CDR3 has 14 amino acids. From germline, CDR1 is MNHEY and CDR2 SMNVEV (reference sequence). Here the CDR3 reads CASRPGTGIYEQYF. CDR3 DNA: TGTGCCAGCAGACCCGGGACAGGGATCTACGAGCAGTACTTC.

This clonotype was observed at least ten times. J is TRBJ2-5 and V is TRBV28; 9 bases are a match to TRBD2. This CDR3 is built from 14 residues. Germline V gene lookup returns CDR1 MDHEN and CDR2 SYDVKM. The J segment lost 6 bases and the V segment lost 5 bases, leaving 7 bases of the junction unmatched. The CDR3 here is CASSTGTSYKTQYF. The CDR3 nucleotides are TGTGCCAGCAGTACCGGGACTAGCTATAAGACCCAGTACTTC.

This chain uses TRBV28 with TRBJ1-1; 9 bases align to TRBD1. CDR1 is MDHEN, CDR2 SYDVKM, per germline. The junction had 6 bases not matched to a gene; V was cut back by 4 bases and J by 0 bases. The CDR3 consists of 16 residues. The CDR3 region has the DNA TGTGCCAGCAGTTCACAGGGGGCTGGTATGAACACTGAAGCTTTCTTT. Residues: CASSSQGAGMNTEAFF.

This clonotype was observed a handful of times. The chain carries TRBV20-1 and TRBJ2-1; 8 bases are a match to TRBD2. Germline V lookup: CDR1 DFQATT, CDR2 SNEGSKA (reference sequence). The CDR3 totals 15 residues. Losses at the gene ends were 6 bases for V and 3 bases for J; bases not matched to a gene: 10. This chain's CDR3 is CSAIKETSDYNEQFF. In DNA, the CDR3 is TGCAGTGCCATAAAGGAGACTAGCGACTACAATGAGCAGTTCTTC.

This clonotype was recorded at least ten times. The rearrangement uses TRBV3-1 and TRBJ1-1; 7 bases fit TRBD1. The CDR3 covers 14 residues. V trimming: 4 bases; J trimming: 10 bases; junction bases outside the gene matches: 12. Germline CDR1 and CDR2: LGHDT and YNNKEL (reference sequence). CDR3 nucleotide sequence: TGTGCCAGCAGCCTGAAGGGCGGTTCAGGGGGAGCTTTCTTT. Translation gives CASSLKGGSGGAFF.

This clonotype showed up many times. V usage is TRBV5-1 and J usage is TRBJ1-2, with 8 bases identical to TRBD1. The V gene's germline CDR1 is SGHRS and CDR2 YFSETQ. CDR3 size: 14 residues. Trimming took 3 bases from V and 8 from J; bases not matched to a gene: 9. The CDR3 sequence is CASSSGDRPSGYTF. In DNA form, the CDR3 reads TGCGCCAGCAGCTCTGGGGACAGGCCGTCGGGCTACACCTTC.

This clonotype came up many times. The rearrangement joins TRBV6-1 to TRBJ1-5, with 9 bases matching TRBD1. The CDR3 runs 17 residues. After removal of 6 bases from V and 2 bases from J, the junction contained 11 bases not matched to a gene. From germline, CDR1 is MNHNS and CDR2 SASEGT. The CDR3 nucleotides are TGTGCCAGCAGACTGACAGGGGGTGACCTTGGCAATCAGCCCCAGCATTTT. Its protein is CASRLTGGDLGNQPQHF.